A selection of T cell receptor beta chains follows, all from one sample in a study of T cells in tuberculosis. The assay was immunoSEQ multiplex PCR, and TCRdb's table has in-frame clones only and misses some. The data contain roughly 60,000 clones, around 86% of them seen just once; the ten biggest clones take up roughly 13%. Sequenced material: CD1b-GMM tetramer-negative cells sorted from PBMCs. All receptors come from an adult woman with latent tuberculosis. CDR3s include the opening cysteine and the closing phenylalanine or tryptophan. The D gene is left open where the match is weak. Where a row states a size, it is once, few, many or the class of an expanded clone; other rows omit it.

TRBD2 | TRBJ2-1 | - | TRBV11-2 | TGTGCCAGCAGACCACTAGCGGGGCGCTCCTACAATGAGCAGTTCTTC | CASRPLAGRSYNEQFF
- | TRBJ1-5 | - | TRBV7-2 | TGTGCCAGCAGCTTAGGAGTCGATCAGCCCCAGCATTTT | CASSLGVDQPQHF
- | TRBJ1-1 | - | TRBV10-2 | TGCGCCAGCAGTGAACAGGGGAACACTGAAGCTTTCTTT | CASSEQGNTEAFF
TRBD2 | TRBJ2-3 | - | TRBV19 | TGTGCCAGTAGTATTGGTGGACTAGCGGGGGGGTTCTCTAGCACAGATACGCAGTATTTT | CASSIGGLAGGFSSTDTQYF
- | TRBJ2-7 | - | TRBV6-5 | TGTGCCAGCAGTGACCTCTACAGGGACGAGCAGTACTTC | CASSDLYRDEQYF
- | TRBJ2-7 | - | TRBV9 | TGTGCCAGCAGCGTAGCCAGGGGAGGGGAGCAGTACTTC | CASSVARGGEQYF
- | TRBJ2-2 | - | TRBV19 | TGTGCCAGTAGAGCCTGGCGGGGCCGCGGGGAGCTGTTTTTT | CASRAWRGRGELFF
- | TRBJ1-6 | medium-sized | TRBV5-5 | TGTGCCAGCAGCTTGGGACAGAATTCACCCCTCCACTTT | CASSLGQNSPLHF
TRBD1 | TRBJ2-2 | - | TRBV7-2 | TGTGCCAGCAGCTCACAGGGGATCGGGGAGCTGTTTTTT | CASSSQGIGELFF
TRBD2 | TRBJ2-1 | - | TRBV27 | TGTGCCAGCATCCCGAGCGGGAGGGCCGGCAATGAGCAGTTCTTC | CASIPSGRAGNEQFF
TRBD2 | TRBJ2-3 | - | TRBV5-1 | TGCGCCAGCAGCTTGGCAGCGGGGGGGCGGGATACGCAGTATTTT | CASSLAAGGRDTQYF
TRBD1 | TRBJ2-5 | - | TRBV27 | TGTGCCAGCAGCTTTACCGGGACAGCTCAAGAGACCCAGTACTTC | CASSFTGTAQETQYF
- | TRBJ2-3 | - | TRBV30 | TGTGCCTGGAGTCTCACTCTTGAGGGGCAGTATTTT | CAWSLTLEGQYF
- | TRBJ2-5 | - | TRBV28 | TGTGCCACCTCCCCGGGGGGCCGGCAAGAGACCCAGTACTTC | CATSPGGRQETQYF
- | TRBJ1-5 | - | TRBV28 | TGTGCCAGCAGCTACCCTGGTAGCAATCAGCCCCAGCATTTT | CASSYPGSNQPQHF
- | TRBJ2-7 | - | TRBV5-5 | TGTGCCAGCAGCTCCCTCGTGAGCTCCTACGAGCAGTACTTC | CASSSLVSSYEQYF
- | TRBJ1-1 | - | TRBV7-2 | TGTGCCAGCAGCTTAGTTTACAGCCAAACTGAAGCTTTCTTT | CASSLVYSQTEAFF